These 2 T cell receptor beta chains were sequenced from one sample in a study of T cells in Graves' hyperthyroidism and ophthalmopathy. Amplified regions were TCR beta CDR3 sequences from RNA transcripts. The HTBI set primed first-round TCR CDR3 RT-PCR. Using its own MiXCR run on the multiplex PCR reads, TCRdb lists one record per CDR3 protein. The data hold under 400,000 distinct CDR3 sequences, with approximately 15% observed a single time. Sample: blood. The receptors here all came from a woman in her late teens or twenties with Graves' hyperthyroidism that later progressed to Graves' ophthalmopathy.

This clonotype was found a few times. The chain uses TRBV11-3 and TRBJ2-1; tentatively, D is TRBD1 or TRBD2 (5 bases each). The V end lost 4 bases, the J end lost 3 bases, and 13 bases lay between the germline ends. The CDR3 has 15 residues. Germline CDR1 SGHNT, CDR2 YENEEA. CDR3 residues: CASSYHGANYNEQFF. CDR3 in DNA: TGTGCCAGCAGCTACCACGGGGCCAACTACAATGAGCAGTTCTTC.

The CDR3 sequence: CASSGPGQADGELFF. The DNA of the CDR3 is TGTGCCAGCAGTGGCCCGGGACAAGCAGACGGGGAGCTGTTTTTT. The rearrangement joins TRBV28 to TRBJ2-2; D may be TRBD1 (6 bases). The CDR3 contains 15 residues. Germline loops: CDR1 MDHEN, CDR2 SYDVKM. Trimming removed 5 bases at V and 7 bases at J, with 17 bases between.